Following are 23 T cell receptor beta chains from one sample sequenced in a study of cytomegalovirus exposure and HLA in healthy donors. The PCR was carried out with 60 Vbeta primers and 13 Jbeta primers. Measured with immunoSEQ multiplex PCR; TCRdb has only the in-frame clones, and not every one. The sample gives around 150,000 clones, roughly 78% of which show up once; roughly 6% is in the top ten. The sample consisted of PBMCs. Every receptor here comes from a man in his fifties in good health and CMV-seropositive.

The J gene is TRBJ1-6, the V gene TRBV5-5, with unresolved D. Trimming took 0 bases from V and 10 from J, leaving 8 bases between them. CDR3 length: 13 residues. Germline V CDR1 and CDR2: SGHKS, YYEKEE (reference sequence). The CDR3 loop reads CASSLGTGSPLHF. The CDR3, as DNA: TGTGCCAGCAGCTTGGGGACGGGGTCACCCCTCCACTTT. Using reference TRBV5-5 and TRBJ1-6 for the parts outside the CDR3, the full variable domain is DAGVTQSPTHLIKTRGQQVTLRCSPISGHKSVSWYQQVLGQGPQFIFQYYEKEERGRGNFPDRFSARQFPNYSSELNVNALLLGDSALYLCASSLGTGSPLHFGNGTRLTVT.

This clone was found once. This rearrangement joins TRBV30 to TRBJ2-7; TRBD1 is a possible D gene (6 bases). CDR1 is GTSNPN and CDR2 is SVGIG in the germline V gene (reference sequence). This CDR3 contains 14 residues. Trimming took off 4 bases at V and 3 bases at J, with 16 bases between the two ends. The CDR3 loop is CAWNEGSGDYEQYF. CDR3 nucleotide sequence: TGTGCCTGGAATGAAGGGTCAGGGGACTACGAGCAGTACTTC.

The genes are TRBV18 and TRBJ2-5; the D is unclear. V lost 3 bases and J lost 0, with 14 bases in between. Germline lookup yields CDR1 KGHSH and CDR2 LQKENI. The CDR3 spans 16 residues. CDR3 bases: TGTGCCAGCTCACCGGCCCCGTCAACGTACCAAGAGACCCAGTACTTC. Residues: CASSPAPSTYQETQYF.

The rearrangement links TRBV9 to TRBJ2-5, with TRBD1 identical over 12 bases. CDR3 size: 16 residues. Germline V gene lookup returns CDR1 SGDLS and CDR2 YYNGEE. Trimming removed 1 base from V and 5 bases from J; junction bases left unmatched: 6. CDR3 in DNA: TGTGCCAGCAGCGTACTGGGACAGGGGGCGCGTGAGACCCAGTACTTC. This codes for CASSVLGQGARETQYF.

This clone was counted a single time. The chain combines TRBV29-1 with TRBJ2-4, with TRBD1 identical over 9 bases. There are 12 residues in the CDR3. The ends lost 7 bases at V and 8 bases at J; junction bases unmatched: 6. From germline, CDR1 is SQVTM and CDR2 ANQGSEA. The CDR3 bases are TGCAGCGCCCTGACAGGGGGTGACATTCAGTACTTC. It translates to CSALTGGDIQYF.

This clone was observed a handful of times. The gene calls are TRBV5-1 and TRBJ2-3; D is perhaps TRBD1 (5 bases). The V end was cut by 3 bases, the J end by 4 bases, with 9 bases between. From germline, CDR1 is SGHRS and CDR2 YFSETQ. This CDR3 has 13 residues. This CDR3 is CASSSDSPDTQYF. For the CDR3, the DNA is TGCGCCAGCAGCTCCGACAGTCCAGATACGCAGTATTTT.

This clone was counted once. The J gene is TRBJ2-1, the V gene TRBV5-4; D gene ambiguous. The CDR3 spans 15 residues. CDR1 is SGHNT, CDR2 YYREEE, per germline (reference sequence). Trimming shortened V by 4 bases and J by 5 bases, and 16 bases separated the two germline ends. As DNA, the CDR3 is TGTGCCAGCAGCCCCGATCTGGCCCTCAACAATGAGCAGTTCTTC. This gives the protein CASSPDLALNNEQFF.

The V and J genes are TRBV19 and TRBJ2-5; D possibly corresponds to TRBD2 (6 bases). Germline CDR1 is LNHDA and CDR2 is SQIVND (reference sequence). The CDR3 is 14 residues long. V lost 1 base to trimming and J lost 5 bases, with 11 bases between them. This CDR3 is CASSIGGVRETQYF. The CDR3 DNA reads TGTGCCAGTAGTATAGGGGGGGTAAGGGAGACCCAGTACTTC.

The V call is TRBV12-1, the J call TRBJ2-7; the D call TRBD2 from the table was never checked on the DNA. TRBV12-1 is tagged as a pseudogene. This CDR3 spans 15 amino acids. The chain's CDR3 is CASSFVGARTYEQYF. CDR3 sequence (DNA): TGTGCCAGCAGCTTTGTGGGAGCGAGGACCTACGAGCAGTACTTC.

The chain combines TRBV27 with TRBJ1-5; D is undetermined. V lost 6 bases and J lost 2, with 11 bases in between. Per germline, CDR1 MNHEY and CDR2 SMNVEV (reference sequence). This CDR3 is built from 14 residues. The CDR3 region has the DNA TGTGCCAGCAGCCTCCCTGGGCGCAATCAGCCCCAGCATTTT. It specifies CASSLPGRNQPQHF.

V usage is TRBV28 and J usage is TRBJ2-5; D might be TRBD1 (6 bases). The V gene's germline CDR1 is MDHEN and CDR2 SYDVKM. V was pared by 5 bases and J by 5 bases, with 21 bases between. This CDR3 has 16 amino acids. The CDR3 region is CASSSRGTPKRETQYF. As DNA, the CDR3 is TGTGCCAGCAGTAGCAGAGGGACACCGAAGAGGGAGACCCAGTACTTC.

This rearrangement joins TRBV5-6 to TRBJ2-5; 12 bases are a match to TRBD2. Unmatched junction bases numbered 8, after V lost 3 bases and J lost 5 bases. CDR1 SGHDT and CDR2 YYEEEE come from the germline V gene. The CDR3 is 16 residues long. CDR3 DNA sequence: TGTGCCAGCAGCTCAACACTAGCGGGAGGTGTGGAGACCCAGTACTTC. It specifies CASSSTLAGGVETQYF.

In regard to this clone: Other nucleotide sequences in the sample specify the same CDR3. The chain joins TRBV5-1 to TRBJ2-7; 7 positions match TRBD1. V shed 4 bases, J shed 2 bases, and the junction held 6 bases outside the gene matches. CDR3 length: 14 amino acids. In germline, CDR1 is SGHRS, CDR2 YFSETQ. CDR3 residues: CASSPRDRAYEQYF. DNA of the CDR3: TGCGCCAGCAGCCCTCGGGACAGAGCCTACGAGCAGTACTTC.

V usage is TRBV4-2 and J usage is TRBJ2-2; the D gene is possibly TRBD2 (5 bases). Germline lookup yields CDR1 LGHNA and CDR2 YNFKEQ. There are 16 residues in the CDR3. V dropped 0 bases and J dropped 4 bases, with 12 bases sitting between them. The CDR3 loop is CASSQEASIGTGELFF. CDR3 DNA: TGTGCCAGCAGCCAAGAGGCTAGCATCGGCACCGGGGAGCTGTTTTTT.

The chain is built from TRBV5-1 and TRBJ2-2; maybe TRBD2 (5 bases). CDR3 length: 15 residues. V was trimmed by 6 bases and J by 5 bases, leaving 17 bases between them. The germline gives CDR1 SGHRS, CDR2 YFSETQ. Here the CDR3 reads CASTVPASGTGELFF. CDR3 DNA sequence: TGCGCCAGCACCGTCCCGGCCAGCGGTACCGGGGAGCTGTTTTTT.

Here the CDR3 reads CASRESIGQPQHF. The CDR3, as DNA: TGTGCCAGCAGAGAGAGCATTGGTCAGCCCCAGCATTTT. The V call is TRBV2, the J call TRBJ1-5, with no clear D. The V end was cut by 6 bases, the J end by 6 bases, with 12 bases between. The CDR3 spans 13 residues. Germline V CDR1 and CDR2: SNHLY, FYNNEI.

The genes are TRBV5-8 and TRBJ1-3; TRBD1 matches 7 bases. V trimming: 7 bases; J trimming: 1 base; junction bases outside the gene matches: 11. CDR3 length: 16 residues. Germline CDR1 SGHTS, CDR2 YDEGEE. The CDR3: CASALIKTGSGNTIYF. CDR3 nucleotide sequence: TGTGCCAGCGCACTGATTAAGACAGGGTCTGGAAACACCATATATTTT. Based on the CDR3 plus reference TRBV5-8 and TRBJ1-3, the full variable domain is EAGVTQSPTHLIKTRGQQATLRCSPISGHTSVYWYQQALGLGLQFLLWYDEGEERNRGNFPPRFSGRQFPNYSSELNVNALELEDSALYLCASALIKTGSGNTIYFGEGSWLTVV.

Only a few counts were recorded for this clone. This sequence joins TRBV6-6 and TRBJ2-7; TRBD2 agrees at 9 bases. Trimming took 5 bases from V and 1 from J; bases not matched to a gene: 6. The CDR3 sequence is 15 residues long. Germline lookup yields CDR1 MNHNY and CDR2 SVGAGI (reference sequence). The CDR3 sequence: CASSIAGESSYEQYF. DNA of the CDR3: TGTGCCAGCAGTATAGCGGGAGAGTCATCCTACGAGCAGTACTTC.

This sequence joins TRBV11-2 and TRBJ2-5, with TRBD1 matching over 8 bases. The CDR3 sequence is 17 residues long. The V gene's germline CDR1 is SGHAT and CDR2 FQNNGV. The V and J ends lost 5 bases and 1 base, in that order; junction bases with no gene match: 12. The CDR3 DNA sequence: TGTGCCAGCAGCGCAGGGGGCGCGGAACACCTCCAAGAGACCCAGTACTTC. Encoded protein: CASSAGGAEHLQETQYF. The variable domain in full, with the rest retrieved from reference TRBV11-2 and TRBJ2-5, is EAGVAQSPRYKIIEKRQSVAFWCNPISGHATLYWYQQILGQGPKLLIQFQNNGVVDDSQLPKDRFSAERLKGVDSTLKIQPAKLEDSAVYLCASSAGGAEHLQETQYFGPGTRLLVL.

The table lists this clone with a count of one. The rearrangement uses TRBV6-1 and TRBJ2-1, with TRBD2 matching over 10 bases. The V gene's germline CDR1 is MNHNS and CDR2 SASEGT. The CDR3 is 18 amino acids. V lost 2 bases to trimming and J lost 8 bases; unmatched junction nucleotides: 15. CDR3 protein: CASSEILVASGSIDEQFF. In DNA form, the CDR3 reads TGTGCCAGCAGTGAAATCTTGGTGGCTAGCGGGAGTATCGATGAGCAGTTCTTC.

The chain carries TRBV7-2 and TRBJ2-7; D is possibly TRBD2 (5 bases). CDR1 is SGHTA and CDR2 is FQGNSA in the germline V gene. This CDR3 contains 13 residues. V lost 1 base to trimming and J lost 7 bases, with 11 bases between them. CDR3 sequence (DNA): TGTGCCAGCAGCTTAGGATTGGGCGGGGAGCAGTACTTC. Its translation is CASSLGLGGEQYF.

The chain recombines TRBV6-1 with TRBJ1-6; 8 bases fit TRBD1. V dropped 6 bases and J dropped 6; count of bases not matched to a gene: 4. CDR1 is MNHNS, CDR2 SASEGT, per germline. The CDR3 totals 14 residues. The CDR3 here is CASRRTGINSPLHF. The CDR3, as DNA: TGTGCCAGCAGGAGGACAGGGATTAATTCACCCCTCCACTTT.

This chain joins TRBV4-2 and TRBJ2-7, with TRBD2 matching 7 bases. Per germline, CDR1 LGHNA and CDR2 YNFKEQ. The CDR3 loop spans 17 amino acids. The V gene end was trimmed by 0 bases and the J gene end by 2 bases; junction bases not matched to a gene: 10. The CDR3 DNA is TGTGCCAGCAGCCAAGAGGGAGCGGGGACGGTTGCCTACGAGCAGTACTTC. Protein: CASSQEGAGTVAYEQYF.